This T cell receptor beta chain is drawn from a study of T-cell reconstitution after alpha-beta-depleted transplantation in children. Unique molecular identifiers were incorporated when the TCRbeta library was constructed. TCRdb redid the calling of the PCR reads with MiXCR, one entry per CDR3 protein. The table records roughly 300,000 distinct CDR3 sequences, around a tenth of them present only once. Regarding the study as a whole: The main origin of T-cell counts and diversity one year after transplant was newly produced T cells.

This clonotype was observed a single time. Antigen specificity is unknown. An end of the junction does not agree with germline; a read error may underlie this. The TCR originated in a male patient aged 2 to 10 who had a stem cell transplant for chronic granulomatous disease, so the T cells may come from the graft donor. Sequenced material: peripheral blood, taken 180 days after TCRalphabeta/CD19-depleted stem cell transplant.

Here the CDR3 DNA reads TGTGCCAGCAGCTTAGGTGTCGACACTGGAGCTTTCTTT. As protein: CASSLGVDTGAFF. V gene TRBV7-2 combines with J gene TRBJ1-1; D uncertain. Per germline, CDR1 SGHTA and CDR2 FQGNSA. The CDR3 is made up of 13 amino acids.